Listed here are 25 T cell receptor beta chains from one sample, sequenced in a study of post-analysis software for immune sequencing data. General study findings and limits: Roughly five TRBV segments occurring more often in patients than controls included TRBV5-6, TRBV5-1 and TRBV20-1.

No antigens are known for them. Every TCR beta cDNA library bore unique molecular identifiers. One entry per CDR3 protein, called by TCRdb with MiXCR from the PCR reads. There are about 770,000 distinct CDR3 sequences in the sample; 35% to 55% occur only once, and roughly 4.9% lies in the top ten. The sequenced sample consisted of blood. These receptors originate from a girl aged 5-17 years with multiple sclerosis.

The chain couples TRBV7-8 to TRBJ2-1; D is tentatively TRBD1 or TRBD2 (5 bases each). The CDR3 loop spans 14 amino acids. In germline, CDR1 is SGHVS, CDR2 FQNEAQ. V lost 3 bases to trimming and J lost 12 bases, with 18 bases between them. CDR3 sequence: CASSFPAGAKGQFF. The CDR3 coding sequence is TGTGCCAGCAGCTTCCCGGCCGGGGCCAAAGGGCAGTTCTTC.

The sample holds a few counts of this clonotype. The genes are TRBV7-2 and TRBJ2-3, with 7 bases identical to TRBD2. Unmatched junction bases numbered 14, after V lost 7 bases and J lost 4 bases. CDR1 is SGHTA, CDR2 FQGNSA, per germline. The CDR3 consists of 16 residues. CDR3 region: CASTPNVGGRADTQYF. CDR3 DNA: TGTGCCAGCACCCCAAACGTGGGAGGGCGAGCAGATACGCAGTATTTT.

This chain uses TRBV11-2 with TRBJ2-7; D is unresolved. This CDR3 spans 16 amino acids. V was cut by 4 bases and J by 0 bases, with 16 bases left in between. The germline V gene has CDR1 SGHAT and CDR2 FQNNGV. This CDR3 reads CASSSYTRLSSYEQYF. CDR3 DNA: TGTGCCAGCAGCTCCTACACAAGGCTTAGCTCCTACGAGCAGTACTTC. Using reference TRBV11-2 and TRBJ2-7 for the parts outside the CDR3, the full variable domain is EAGVAQSPRYKIIEKRQSVAFWCNPISGHATLYWYQQILGQGPKLLIQFQNNGVVDDSQLPKDRFSAERLKGVDSTLKIQPAKLEDSAVYLCASSSYTRLSSYEQYFGPGTRLTVT.

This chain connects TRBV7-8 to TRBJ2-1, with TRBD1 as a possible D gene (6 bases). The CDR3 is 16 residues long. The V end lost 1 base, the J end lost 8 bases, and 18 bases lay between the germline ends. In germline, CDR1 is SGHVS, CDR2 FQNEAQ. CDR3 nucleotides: TGTGCCAGCAGCTTAGTCCAAGGGGGATTTCGACATGAGCAGTTCTTC. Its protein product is CASSLVQGGFRHEQFF.

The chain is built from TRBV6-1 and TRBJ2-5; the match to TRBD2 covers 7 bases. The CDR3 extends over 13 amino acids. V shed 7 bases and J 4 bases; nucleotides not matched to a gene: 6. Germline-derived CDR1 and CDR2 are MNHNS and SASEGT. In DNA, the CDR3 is TGTGCCAGCAACGGGGGGAGAGGAGAGACCCAGTACTTC. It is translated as CASNGGRGETQYF.

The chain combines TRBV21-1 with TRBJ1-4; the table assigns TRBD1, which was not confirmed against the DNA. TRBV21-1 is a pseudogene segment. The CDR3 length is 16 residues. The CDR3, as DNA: TGTGCCAGCAGCAAAGGGGACAGGGAAAGGAATGAAAAACGGTTTTTT. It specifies CASSKGDRERNEKRFF.

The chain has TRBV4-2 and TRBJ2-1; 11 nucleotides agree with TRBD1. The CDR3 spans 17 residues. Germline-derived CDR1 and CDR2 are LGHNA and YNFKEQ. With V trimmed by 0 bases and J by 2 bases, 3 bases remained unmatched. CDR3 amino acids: CASSQDRDRGTYNEQFF. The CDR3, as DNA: TGTGCCAGCAGCCAAGATCGGGACAGGGGGACCTACAATGAGCAGTTCTTC.

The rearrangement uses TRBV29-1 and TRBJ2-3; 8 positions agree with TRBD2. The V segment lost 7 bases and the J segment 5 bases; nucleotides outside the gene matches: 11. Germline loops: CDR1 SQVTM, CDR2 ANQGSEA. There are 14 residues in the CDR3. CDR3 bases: TGCAGCGGATATAGCGGGATCGGGGAAGATACGCAGTATTTT. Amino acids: CSGYSGIGEDTQYF.

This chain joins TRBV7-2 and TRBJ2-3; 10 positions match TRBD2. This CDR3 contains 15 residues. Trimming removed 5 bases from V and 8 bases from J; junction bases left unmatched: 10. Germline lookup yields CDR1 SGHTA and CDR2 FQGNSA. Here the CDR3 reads CASSPGTSAQGTQYF. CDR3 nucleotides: TGTGCCAGCAGCCCAGGGACTAGCGCGCAGGGTACGCAGTATTTT.

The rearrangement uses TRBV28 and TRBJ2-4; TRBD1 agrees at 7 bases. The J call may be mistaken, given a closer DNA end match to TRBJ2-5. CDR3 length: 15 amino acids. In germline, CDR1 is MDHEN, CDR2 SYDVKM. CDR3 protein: CASDSQGTDQETQYF. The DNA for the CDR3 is TGTGCCAGCGATAGCCAGGGGACAGACCAAGAGACCCAGTACTTC.

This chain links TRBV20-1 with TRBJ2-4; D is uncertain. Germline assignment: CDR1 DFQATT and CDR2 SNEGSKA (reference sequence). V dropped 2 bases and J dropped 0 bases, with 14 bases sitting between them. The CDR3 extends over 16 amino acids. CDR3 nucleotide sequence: TGCAGTGCTAGAAGGCTGGGTGCGCTAGCCAAAAACATTCAGTACTTC. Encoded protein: CSARRLGALAKNIQYF.

The CDR3 reads CASSATGQGQETQYF. CDR3 bases: TGTGCCAGCAGCGCGACGGGACAGGGACAAGAGACCCAGTACTTC. The chain joins TRBV7-9 to TRBJ2-5; 9 nucleotides match TRBD1. The CDR3 has 15 residues. Germline loops: CDR1 SEHNR, CDR2 FQNEAQ (reference sequence). J gave up 2 bases and V 5 bases, and 6 bases lay outside the gene matches.

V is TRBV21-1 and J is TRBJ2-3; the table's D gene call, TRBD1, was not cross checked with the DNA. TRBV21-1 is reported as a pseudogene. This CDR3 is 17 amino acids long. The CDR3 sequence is CASSKAQGGSSTDTQYF. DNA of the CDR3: TGTGCCAGCAGCAAAGCGCAGGGCGGGTCTAGCACAGATACGCAGTATTTT.

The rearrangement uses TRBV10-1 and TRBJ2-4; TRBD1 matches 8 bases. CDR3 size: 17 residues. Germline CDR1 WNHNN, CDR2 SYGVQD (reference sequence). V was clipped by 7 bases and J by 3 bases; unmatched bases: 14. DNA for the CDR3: TGCGCCAGCAACGATACCGGACAGGGCGATGTCAAAAACATTCAGTACTTC. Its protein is CASNDTGQGDVKNIQYF.

Here the CDR3 reads CASSLGYEGAYNEQFF. As DNA, the CDR3 is TGTGCCAGCAGTTTAGGATACGAGGGGGCTTACAATGAGCAGTTCTTC. The V and J genes are TRBV27 and TRBJ2-1, with TRBD1 matching over 7 bases. The junction had 8 bases not matched to a gene; V was cut back by 2 bases and J by 4 bases. Germline V gene sequence: CDR1 MNHEY, CDR2 SMNVEV (reference sequence). The CDR3 covers 16 residues.

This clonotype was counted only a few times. The CDR3 reads CATDRTGAYNEQFF. The CDR3 DNA reads TGCGCCACCGATCGGACAGGGGCCTACAATGAGCAGTTCTTC. This chain links TRBV10-2 with TRBJ2-1; 9 nucleotides line up with TRBD1. The CDR3 runs 14 residues. Trimming cost V 10 bases and J 2 bases; bases outside gene matches: 6. Germline loops: CDR1 WSHSY, CDR2 SAAADI.

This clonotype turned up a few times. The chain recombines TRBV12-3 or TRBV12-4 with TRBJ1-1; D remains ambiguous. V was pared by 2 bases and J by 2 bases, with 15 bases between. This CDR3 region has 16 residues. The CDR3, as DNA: TGTGCCAGCAGTTTATGGGGAAGAGGGTATAACACTGAAGCTTTCTTT. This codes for CASSLWGRGYNTEAFF.

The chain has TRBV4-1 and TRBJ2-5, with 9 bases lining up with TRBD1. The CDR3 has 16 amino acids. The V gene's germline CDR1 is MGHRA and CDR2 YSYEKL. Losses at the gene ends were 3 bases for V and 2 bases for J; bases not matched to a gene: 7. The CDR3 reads CASSQWTGARQETQYF. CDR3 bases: TGCGCCAGCAGCCAGTGGACAGGGGCGCGGCAAGAGACCCAGTACTTC.

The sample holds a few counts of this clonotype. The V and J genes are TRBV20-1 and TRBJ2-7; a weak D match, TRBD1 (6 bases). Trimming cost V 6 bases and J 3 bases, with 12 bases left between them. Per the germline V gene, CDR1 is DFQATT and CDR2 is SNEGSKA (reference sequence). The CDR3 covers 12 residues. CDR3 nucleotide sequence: TGCAGTGCCCCGGACAGTAGCTACGAGCAGTACTTC. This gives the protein CSAPDSSYEQYF.

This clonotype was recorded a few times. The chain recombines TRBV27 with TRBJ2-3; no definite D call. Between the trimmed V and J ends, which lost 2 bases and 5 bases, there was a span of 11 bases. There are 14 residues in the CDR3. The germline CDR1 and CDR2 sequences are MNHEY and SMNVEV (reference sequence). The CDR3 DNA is TGTGCCAGCAGTTTACAGGCCTCAGGAGATACGCAGTATTTT. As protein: CASSLQASGDTQYF.

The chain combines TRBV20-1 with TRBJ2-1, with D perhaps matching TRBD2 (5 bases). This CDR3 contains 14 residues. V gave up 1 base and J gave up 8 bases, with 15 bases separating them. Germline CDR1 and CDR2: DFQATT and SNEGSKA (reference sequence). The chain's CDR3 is CSARAVRRVDEQFF. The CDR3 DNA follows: TGCAGTGCTAGAGCTGTGCGGCGGGTCGATGAGCAGTTCTTC.

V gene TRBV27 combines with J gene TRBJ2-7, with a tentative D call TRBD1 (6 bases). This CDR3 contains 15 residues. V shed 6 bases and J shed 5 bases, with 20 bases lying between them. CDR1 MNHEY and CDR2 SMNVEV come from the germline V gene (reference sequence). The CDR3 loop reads CASSSYFQGTHEQYF. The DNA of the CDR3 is TGTGCCAGCAGCTCCTACTTCCAGGGGACCCACGAGCAGTACTTC.

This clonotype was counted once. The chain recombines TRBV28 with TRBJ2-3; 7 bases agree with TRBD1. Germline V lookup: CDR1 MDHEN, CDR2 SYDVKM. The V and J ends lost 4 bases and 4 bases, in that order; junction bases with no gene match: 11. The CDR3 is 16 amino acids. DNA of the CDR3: TGTGCCAGCAGTTCTGGAGACAGGGTTATACCAGATACGCAGTATTTT. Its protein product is CASSSGDRVIPDTQYF.

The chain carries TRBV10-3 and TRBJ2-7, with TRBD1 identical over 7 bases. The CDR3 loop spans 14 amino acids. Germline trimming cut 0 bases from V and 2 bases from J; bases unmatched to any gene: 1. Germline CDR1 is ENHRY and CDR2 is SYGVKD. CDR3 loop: CAISESGQPYEQYF. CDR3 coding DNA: TGTGCCATCAGTGAGTCGGGACAGCCCTACGAGCAGTACTTC.

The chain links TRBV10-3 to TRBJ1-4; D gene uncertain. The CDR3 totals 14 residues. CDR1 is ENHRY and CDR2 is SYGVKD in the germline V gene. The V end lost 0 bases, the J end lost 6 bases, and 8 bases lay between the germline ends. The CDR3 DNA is TGTGCCATCAGTGAGTCGCTGGGTGATGAAAAACTGTTTTTT. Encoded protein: CAISESLGDEKLFF.